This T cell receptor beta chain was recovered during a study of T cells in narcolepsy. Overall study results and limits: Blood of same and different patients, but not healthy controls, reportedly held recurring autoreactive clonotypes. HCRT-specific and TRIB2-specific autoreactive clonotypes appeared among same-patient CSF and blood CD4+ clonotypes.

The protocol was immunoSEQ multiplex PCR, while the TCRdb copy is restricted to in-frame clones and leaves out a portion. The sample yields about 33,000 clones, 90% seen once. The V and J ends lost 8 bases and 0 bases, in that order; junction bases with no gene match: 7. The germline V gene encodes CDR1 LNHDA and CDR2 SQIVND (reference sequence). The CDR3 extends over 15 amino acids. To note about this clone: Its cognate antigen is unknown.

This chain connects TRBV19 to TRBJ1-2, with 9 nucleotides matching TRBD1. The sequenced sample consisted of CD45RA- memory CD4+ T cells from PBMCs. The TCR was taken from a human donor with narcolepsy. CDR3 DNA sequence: TGTGCCAGTCAGGACAGGGGACGAGCTAACTATGGCTACACCTTC. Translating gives CASQDRGRANYGYTF.